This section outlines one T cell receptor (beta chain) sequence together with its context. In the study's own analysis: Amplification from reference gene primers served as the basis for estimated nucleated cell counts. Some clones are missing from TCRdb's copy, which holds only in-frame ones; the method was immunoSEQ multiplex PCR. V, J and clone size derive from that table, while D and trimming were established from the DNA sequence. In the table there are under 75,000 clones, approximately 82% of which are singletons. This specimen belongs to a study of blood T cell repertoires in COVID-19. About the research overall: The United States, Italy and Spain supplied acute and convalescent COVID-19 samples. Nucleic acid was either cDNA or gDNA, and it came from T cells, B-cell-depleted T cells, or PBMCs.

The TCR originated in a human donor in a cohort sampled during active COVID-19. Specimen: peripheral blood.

DNA of the CDR3: TGTGCCAGCTCACGTTCTTTACTAGAGTTGACCGGGGAGCTGTTTTTT. This gives the protein CASSRSLLELTGELFF. The chain carries TRBV18 and TRBJ2-2; a possible D gene is TRBD2 (5 bases). This CDR3 contains 16 residues. Trimming took 4 bases from V and 5 from J, leaving 17 bases between them. Looked up from germline, CDR1 is KGHSH and CDR2 is LQKENI.